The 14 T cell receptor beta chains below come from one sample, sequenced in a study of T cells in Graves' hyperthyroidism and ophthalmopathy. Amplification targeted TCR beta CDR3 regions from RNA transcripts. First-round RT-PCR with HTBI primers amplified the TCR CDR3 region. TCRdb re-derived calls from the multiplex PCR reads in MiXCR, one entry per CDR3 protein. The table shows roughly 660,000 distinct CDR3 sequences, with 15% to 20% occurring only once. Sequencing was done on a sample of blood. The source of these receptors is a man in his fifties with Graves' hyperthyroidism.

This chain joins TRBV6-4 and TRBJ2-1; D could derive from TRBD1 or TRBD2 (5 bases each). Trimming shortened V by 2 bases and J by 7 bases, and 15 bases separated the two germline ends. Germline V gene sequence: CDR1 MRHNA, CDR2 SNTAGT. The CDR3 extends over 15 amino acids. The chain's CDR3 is CASSDQGLAGNEQFF. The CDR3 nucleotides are TGTGCCAGCAGTGACCAGGGTCTAGCTGGGAATGAGCAGTTCTTC.

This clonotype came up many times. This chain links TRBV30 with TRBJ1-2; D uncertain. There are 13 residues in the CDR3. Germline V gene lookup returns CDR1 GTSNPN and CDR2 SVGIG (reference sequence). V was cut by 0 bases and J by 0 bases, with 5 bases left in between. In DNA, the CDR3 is TGTGCCTGGAGTGTGTGGACTAACTATGGCTACACCTTC. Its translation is CAWSVWTNYGYTF.

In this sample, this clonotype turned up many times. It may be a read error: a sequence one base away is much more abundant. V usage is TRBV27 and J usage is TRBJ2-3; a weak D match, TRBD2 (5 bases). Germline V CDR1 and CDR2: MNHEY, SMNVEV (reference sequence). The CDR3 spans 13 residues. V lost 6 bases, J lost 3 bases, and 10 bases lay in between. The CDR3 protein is CASSLPGTDTQYF. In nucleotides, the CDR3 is TGTGCCAGCAGCTTACCGGGGACAGATACGCAGTATTTT.

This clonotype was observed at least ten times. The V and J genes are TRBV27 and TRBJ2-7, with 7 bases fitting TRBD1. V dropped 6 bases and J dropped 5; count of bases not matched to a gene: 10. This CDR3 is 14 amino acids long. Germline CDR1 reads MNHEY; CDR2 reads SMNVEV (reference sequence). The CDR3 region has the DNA TGTGCCAGCAGGGCGGAGACAGGGAGCGACGAGCAGTACTTC. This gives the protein CASRAETGSDEQYF.

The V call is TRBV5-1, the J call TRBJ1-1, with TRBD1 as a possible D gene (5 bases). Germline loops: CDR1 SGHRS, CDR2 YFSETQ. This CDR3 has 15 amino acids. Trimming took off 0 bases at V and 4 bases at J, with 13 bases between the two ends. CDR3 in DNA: TGCGCCAGCAGCTTGGACCGCAGGGAGGCCACTGAAGCTTTCTTT. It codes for CASSLDRREATEAFF.

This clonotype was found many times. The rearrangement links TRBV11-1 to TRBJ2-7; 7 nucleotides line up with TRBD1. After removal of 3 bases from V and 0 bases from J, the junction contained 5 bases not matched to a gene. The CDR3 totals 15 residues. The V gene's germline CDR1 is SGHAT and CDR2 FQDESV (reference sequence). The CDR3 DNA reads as TGTGCCAGCAGCTTGTGGACAGGTACCTCCTACGAGCAGTACTTC. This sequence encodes CASSLWTGTSYEQYF.

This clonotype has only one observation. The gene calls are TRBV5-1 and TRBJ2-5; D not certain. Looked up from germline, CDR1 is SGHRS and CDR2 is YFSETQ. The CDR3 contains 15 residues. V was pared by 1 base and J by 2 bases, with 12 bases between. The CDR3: CASSLSLGTQETQYF. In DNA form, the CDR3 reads TGCGCCAGCAGCTTGTCGTTAGGAACTCAAGAGACCCAGTACTTC. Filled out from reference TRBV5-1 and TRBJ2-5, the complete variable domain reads KAGVTQTPRYLIKTRGQQVTLSCSPISGHRSVSWYQQTPGQGLQFLFEYFSETQRNKGNFPGRFSGRQFSNSRSEMNVSTLELGDSALYLCASSLSLGTQETQYFGPGTRLLVL.

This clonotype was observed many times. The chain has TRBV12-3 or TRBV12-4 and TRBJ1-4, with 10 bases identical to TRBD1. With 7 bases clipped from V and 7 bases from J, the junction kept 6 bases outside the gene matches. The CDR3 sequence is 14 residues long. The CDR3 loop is CASTRDRGGEKLFF. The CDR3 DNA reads TGTGCCAGCACCCGGGACAGGGGAGGTGAAAAACTGTTTTTT.

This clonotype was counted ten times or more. The CDR3 DNA follows: TGCAGTGCTAGTGAGGGGGCGAGTCAGTACTTC. Translated, it gives CSASEGASQYF. The chain uses TRBV20-1 and TRBJ2-7; 7 bases line up with TRBD1. V trimming: 3 bases; J trimming: 10 bases; junction bases outside the gene matches: 6. The CDR3 has 11 residues. Germline CDR1 is DFQATT and CDR2 is SNEGSKA (reference sequence).

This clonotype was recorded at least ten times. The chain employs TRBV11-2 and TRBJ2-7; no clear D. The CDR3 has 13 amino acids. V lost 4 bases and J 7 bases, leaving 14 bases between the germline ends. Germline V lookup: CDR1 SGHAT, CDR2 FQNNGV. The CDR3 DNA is TGTGCCAGCAGCTCGTCCCGGTCGAGGGAGCAGTACTTC. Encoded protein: CASSSSRSREQYF.

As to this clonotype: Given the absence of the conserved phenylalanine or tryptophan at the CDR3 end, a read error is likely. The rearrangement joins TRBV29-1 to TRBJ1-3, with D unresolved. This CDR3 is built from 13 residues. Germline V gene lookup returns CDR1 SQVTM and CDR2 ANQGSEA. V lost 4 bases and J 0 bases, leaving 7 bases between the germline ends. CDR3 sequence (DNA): TGCAGCGTTGGGAGAGACTCTGGAAACACCATATATTGT. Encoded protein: CSVGRDSGNTIYC.

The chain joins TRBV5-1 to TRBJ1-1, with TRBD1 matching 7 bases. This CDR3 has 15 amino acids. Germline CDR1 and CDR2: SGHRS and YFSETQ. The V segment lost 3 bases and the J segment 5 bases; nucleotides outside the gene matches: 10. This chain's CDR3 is CASSWQTGFGTEAFF. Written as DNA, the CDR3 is TGCGCCAGCAGCTGGCAGACAGGGTTTGGAACTGAAGCTTTCTTT.

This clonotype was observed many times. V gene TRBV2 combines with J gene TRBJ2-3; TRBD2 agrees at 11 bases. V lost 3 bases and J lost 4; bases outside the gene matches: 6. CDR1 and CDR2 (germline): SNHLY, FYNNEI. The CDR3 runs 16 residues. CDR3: CASSDPALAGADTQYF. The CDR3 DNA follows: TGTGCCAGCAGTGATCCCGCACTAGCGGGAGCAGATACGCAGTATTTT.

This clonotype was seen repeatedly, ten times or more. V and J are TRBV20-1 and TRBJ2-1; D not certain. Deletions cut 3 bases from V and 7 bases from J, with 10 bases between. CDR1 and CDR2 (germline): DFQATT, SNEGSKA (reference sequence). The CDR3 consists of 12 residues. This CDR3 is CSASTGVNEQFF. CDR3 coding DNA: TGCAGTGCTAGCACGGGTGTTAATGAGCAGTTCTTC.